Listed below are T cell receptor beta chains from one sample, sequenced in a study of T cells in Graves' hyperthyroidism and ophthalmopathy. TCRdb recomputed calls from the multiplex PCR reads with MiXCR, one row per CDR3 protein. Of hundreds of thousands of distinct CDR3 sequences detected, approximately 15% appear once; the ten largest clones hold less than 35%. Sequencing was performed on blood. These receptors came from a woman aged 25-40 years with Graves' hyperthyroidism. CDR3s include the opening cysteine and the closing phenylalanine or tryptophan. D genes are given only for firm matches. The size of a clone is reported for some rows only, either as once, few or many, or as a class for expanded clones.

v_gene	j_gene	d_gene	abundance	CDR3nt	CDR3aa
TRBV28	TRBJ1-3	-	-	TGTGCCAGTACAGTCTTCCTCTCTGGAAACACCATATATTTT	CASTVFLSGNTIYF
TRBV12-3/TRBV12-4	TRBJ2-7	-	many	TGTGCCAGCAGTTTAGTTGGGACGGACTACGAGCAGTACTTC	CASSLVGTDYEQYF
TRBV30	TRBJ1-4	-	many	TGTGCCTGGAGTGTAGGGTTGCAGGAAAAACTGTTTTTT	CAWSVGLQEKLFF
TRBV15	TRBJ2-1	TRBD2	few	TGTGCCACCAGCGTAGATTTACTAGCGGTATACAATGAGCAGTTCTTC	CATSVDLLAVYNEQFF
TRBV27	TRBJ2-3	-	many	TGTGCCAGCAGTTTACTCAGTGCTAGCACAGATACGCAGTATTTT	CASSLLSASTDTQYF
TRBV30	TRBJ1-1	-	many	TGTGCCTGGAACCCTGACCCGAACACTGAAGCTTTCTTT	CAWNPDPNTEAFF
TRBV7-2	TRBJ2-7	-	many	TGTGCCAGCAGTCGAAGGACAGTCTACGAGCAGTACTTC	CASSRRTVYEQYF
TRBV7-6	TRBJ2-1	-	many	TGTGCCAGCAGCTTACATTGGGGGGGAGACAGGGGCCGACCCTACAATGAGCAGTTCTTC	CASSLHWGGDRGRPYNEQFF
TRBV11-1	TRBJ2-2	TRBD1	few	TGTGCCAGCAGAGTGAGCACCAGGGGGACCGGGGAGCTGTTTTTT	CASRVSTRGTGELFF
TRBV28	TRBJ1-1	-	-	TGTGCCAGCAGTGAGGCCTTCTCTGAAGCTTTCTTT	CASSEAFSEAFF
TRBV4-1	TRBJ2-1	TRBD2	-	TGCGCCAGCAGCCAAGAGGGGGTAGCGGGTTACAATGAGCAGTTCTTC	CASSQEGVAGYNEQFF
TRBV5-1	TRBJ1-1	TRBD1	many	TGCGCCAGCAGCGGGAGACAGGGGATTAACACTGAAGCTTTCTTT	CASSGRQGINTEAFF
TRBV19	TRBJ2-7	-	-	TGTGCCAGTAGTATCGGACGTGGGGGGTACGAGCAGTACTTC	CASSIGRGGYEQYF
TRBV6-1	TRBJ2-2	-	once	TGTGCCAGCGGTAAAAGGGCCGGGGAGCTGTTTTTT	CASGKRAGELFF
TRBV28	TRBJ2-1	-	once	TGTGCCAGCAGCCCCCTGACCGGGACAATCGATGAGCAGTTCTTC	CASSPLTGTIDEQFF
TRBV5-5	TRBJ2-7	TRBD1	many	TGTGCCAGCAGCTCGGACAGGTCTTCCTACGAGCAGTACTTC	CASSSDRSSYEQYF
TRBV20-1	TRBJ2-7	-	-	TGCAGTGTAATACCGGACACTCCCTACGAGCAGTACTTC	CSVIPDTPYEQYF
TRBV28	TRBJ2-3	TRBD2	few	TGTGCCAGCAGTCTGGGTACTAGCGGGAGTTGGGAAGATACGCAGTATTTT	CASSLGTSGSWEDTQYF
TRBV3-1	TRBJ2-2	-	few	TGTGCCAGCAGCCAAGGTGGCGGGCCCGCCGGGGAGCTGTTTTTT	CASSQGGGPAGELFF
TRBV3-1	TRBJ2-2	TRBD2	-	TGTGCCAGCAGCCAAGAAAAAGCGGGAGGGCCCTTAGGGGAGCTGTTTTTT	CASSQEKAGGPLGELFF
TRBV12-3/TRBV12-4	TRBJ2-2	TRBD2	-	TGTGCCAGCAGGCCGGGACTAGCGGGAGGGTTTAATACCGGGGAGCTGTTTTTT	CASRPGLAGGFNTGELFF
TRBV3-1	TRBJ2-1	TRBD2	many	TGTGCCAGCAGCCGGACTAGCGGCCACAATGAGCAGTTCTTC	CASSRTSGHNEQFF
TRBV20-1	TRBJ1-5	-	many	TGCAGTGCTACTGGACACCTGGACAATCAGCCCCAGCATTTT	CSATGHLDNQPQHF
TRBV5-8	TRBJ2-6	TRBD1	-	TGTGCCAGCAGCTCGCCCCGGGACAGGGTCTATTTATGGGGACTTGGGGCCAACGTCCTGACTTTC	CASSSPRDRVYLWGLGANVLTF
TRBV3-1	TRBJ2-7	TRBD2	few	TGTGCCAGCAGCCGAAGGACTAGCGACTCCTACGAGCAGTACTTC	CASSRRTSDSYEQYF
TRBV9	TRBJ2-2	TRBD1	-	TGTGCCAGCAGACAAGGACAGGGGGCTGGGGAGCTGTTTTTT	CASRQGQGAGELFF
TRBV7-9	TRBJ1-1	-	few	TGTGCCAGCATCCAAAAGGGGGGGGTCCTGAACACTGAAGCTTTCTTT	CASIQKGGVLNTEAFF
TRBV24-1	TRBJ2-1	TRBD1	few	TGTGCCACAGACCGACAGGGTGGCGATGAGCAGTTCTTC	CATDRQGGDEQFF
TRBV7-7	TRBJ2-7	-	-	TGTGCCAGCAGCTTAGGACAGGTCGGCTACGAGCAGTACTTC	CASSLGQVGYEQYF
TRBV28	TRBJ2-5	-	many	TGTGCCAGCAGTGCGACCATGTACCAAGAGACCCAGTACTTC	CASSATMYQETQYF
TRBV28	TRBJ2-1	TRBD1	many	TGTGCCAGCAGTCCCAGACAGGGGTACAATGAGCAGTTCTTC	CASSPRQGYNEQFF
TRBV4-1	TRBJ1-6	-	-	TGCGCCAGCAGCCAAGATTTCCCAGGTAGTACTTCACCCCTCCACTTT	CASSQDFPGSTSPLHF
TRBV24-1	TRBJ2-3	-	many	TGTGCCACCAGTGACAGGGCGAATGCAGATACGCAGTATTTT	CATSDRANADTQYF
TRBV18	TRBJ2-7	TRBD2	many	TGTGCCAGCTCACCTTCCGGGGGGGCTGGCGAGCAGTACTTC	CASSPSGGAGEQYF
TRBV18	TRBJ2-1	-	many	TGTGCCAGCTCACCGGCAAATGAGCAGTTCTTC	CASSPANEQFF
TRBV2	TRBJ1-1	-	many	TGTGCCAGCATAGAGTACACTGAAGCTTTCTTT	CASIEYTEAFF
TRBV3-1	TRBJ2-1	-	many	TGTGCCAGCAGCCAAGACTATGAGCAGTTCTTC	CASSQDYEQFF
TRBV5-1	TRBJ2-3	-	-	TGCGCCAGCAGCTGGCCGAGTAGAGATACGCAGTATTTT	CASSWPSRDTQYF